This TCR beta chain was sequenced in a study of blood T cell repertoires in COVID-19. At the level of the study: Spain, Italy and the United States supplied samples that represented acute and convalescent COVID-19. PBMCs, B-cell-depleted T cells, or T cells provided the cDNA or gDNA that made up the material.

The germline V gene encodes CDR1 LNHDA and CDR2 SQIVND (reference sequence). V lost 4 bases to trimming and J lost 7 bases, with 13 bases between them. CDR3 length: 14 residues. In the original workflow: The authors estimated nucleated cell counts from reference gene primer amplification. Measured with immunoSEQ multiplex PCR; TCRdb has only the in-frame clones, and not every one. V and J calls and clone size are given by that table; D and trimming were obtained from the DNA. The sample shows roughly 230,000 clones, around four fifths of them seen only once. This clone was picked up a small number of times.

This TCR was sampled from a man aged 40-50 years with active or convalescent COVID-19. Sequenced material: peripheral blood. This chain uses TRBV19 with TRBJ1-4; unclear D gene. The CDR3 is CASSSHSSLEKLFF. The DNA of the CDR3 is TGTGCCAGTAGTAGCCACAGCTCCCTTGAAAAACTGTTTTTT.